Listed below are T cell receptor beta chains from one sample, sequenced in a study of blood T cells in healthy people across ages. MiXCR was run by TCRdb on the 5' RACE reads, yielding one entry per CDR3 protein. The repertoire consists of 750,000 to 950,000 distinct CDR3 sequences, with almost 30% occurring once and the leading ten covering 10%. This sample was shared with a second study, whose subject was T cells of mothers and their children.

Sequenced input: blood. The origin of the receptors is a woman in her thirties or forties in good health. Each CDR3 is given with its conserved first and last residue. The D gene is left open where the match is weak. The size entry is marked missing in some rows and otherwise reads once, few, many or a size class.

>TRBV12-3/TRBV12-4|TRBJ1-2|.|.
TGTGCCAGCAATCTGGGACGGAGATCTGGCTACACCTTC
CASNLGRRSGYTF
>TRBV28|TRBJ2-1|many|.
TGTGCCAGCAGTTTATTAGTAGCGACCAATGAGCAGTTCTTC
CASSLLVATNEQFF
>TRBV5-1|TRBJ1-3|.|TRBD1
TGCGCCAGCAGCTGGGGACAGAGCTCTGGAAACACCATATATTTT
CASSWGQSSGNTIYF
>TRBV12-3/TRBV12-4|TRBJ1-1|few|.
TGTGCCAGCAGTTTACCGGCTGGGGCTGAAGCTTTCTTT
CASSLPAGAEAFF
>TRBV27|TRBJ2-7|.|.
TGTGCCAGCAGTCTCACAGGGTCCCCCCCTCTCTACGAGCAGTACTTC
CASSLTGSPPLYEQYF
>TRBV4-1|TRBJ2-7|many|.
TGCGCCAGCAGCACGGGGACACCAACCTACGAGCAGTACTTC
CASSTGTPTYEQYF
>TRBV15|TRBJ2-7|.|TRBD1
TGTGCCACCAGCAGGGGGGGGACAGGGGGCTGCGAGCAGTACTTC
CATSRGGTGGCEQYF
>TRBV27|TRBJ2-1|.|TRBD2
TGTGCCAGCAGCCCACTAGCGAATAACTACAATGAGCAGTTCTTC
CASSPLANNYNEQFF
>TRBV7-6|TRBJ1-6|.|.
TGTGCCAGCAGCCTTTCCGAAGAACCCCTCCACTTT
CASSLSEEPLHF
>TRBV7-2|TRBJ2-1|.|.
TGTGCCAGCAGCATGCACAATGAGCAGTTCTTC
CASSMHNEQFF
>TRBV3-1|TRBJ2-4|.|.
TGTACCAGCAGCCAAGGGGGGAGTTTAGCCAAAAACATTCAGTACTTC
CTSSQGGSLAKNIQYF
>TRBV27|TRBJ2-1|.|TRBD2
TGTGCCAGCAGTTCCTACAGCGGGGGGAATTTTCTCAATGAGCAGTTCTTC
CASSSYSGGNFLNEQFF
>TRBV20-1|TRBJ1-4|.|.
TGCAGTGCTAGTTTGGGGACTCATGGTGAAAAACTGTTTTTT
CSASLGTHGEKLFF
>TRBV5-6|TRBJ2-7|few|TRBD2
TGTGCCAGCAGCTTCGCTAGCGGGGGCGAGCAGTACTTC
CASSFASGGEQYF
>TRBV6-6|TRBJ1-1|.|TRBD1
TGTGCCAGCAGTAACGAACAGGGGCTGAACACTGAAGCTTTCTTT
CASSNEQGLNTEAFF
>TRBV7-9|TRBJ2-3|few|TRBD1
TGTGCCAGCTGCAGGGGGCTCGCAGATACGCAGTATTTT
CASCRGLADTQYF
>TRBV5-1|TRBJ1-2|few|.
TGCGCCAGCAGCTTGGAGATAGTTAACTATGGCTACACCTTC
CASSLEIVNYGYTF
>TRBV6-1|TRBJ1-2|many|.
TGTGCCAGCAGTGAAGGGCAGGTCGGGCGGGGCTACACCTTC
CASSEGQVGRGYTF
>TRBV18|TRBJ1-5|many|TRBD1
TGTGCCAGCAGTCCAGACAGGGATCAGCCCCAGCATTTT
CASSPDRDQPQHF
>TRBV5-5|TRBJ1-4|few|.
TGTGCCAGCAGCATCCCAGGGTTGGGGGCTAATGAAAAACTGTTTTTT
CASSIPGLGANEKLFF
>TRBV5-6|TRBJ1-4|.|.
TGTGCCAGCAGCTTCGGGCGCCGGACTAATGAAAAACTGTTTTTT
CASSFGRRTNEKLFF
>TRBV25-1|TRBJ1-4|few|.
TGTGCCAGCAGTGGAACAGGTTCGAAAGCGGGAAAACTGTTTTTT
CASSGTGSKAGKLFF
>TRBV20-1|TRBJ2-7|.|.
TGCAGTGCTAGAGATCCCGGCAGCCTACGCTCCTACGAGCAGTACTTC
CSARDPGSLRSYEQYF
>TRBV20-1|TRBJ2-7|few|.
TGCAGTGCTAGACTACAGGGGAGGGACGAGCAGTACTTC
CSARLQGRDEQYF
>TRBV20-1|TRBJ2-3|many|TRBD2
TGCAGTGCCCGTGCGACTAGCGGGGGGACCGTAAGCACAGATACGCAGTATTTT
CSARATSGGTVSTDTQYF
>TRBV7-2|TRBJ2-5|few|.
TGTGCCAGCAGCTTTCGGAGAATGGATTGGGAGACCCAGTACTTC
CASSFRRMDWETQYF
>TRBV12-3/TRBV12-4|TRBJ2-3|many|.
TGTGCCAGCAGCCCCAGCGGAGATACGCAGTATTTT
CASSPSGDTQYF
>TRBV4-2|TRBJ2-7|many|TRBD2
TGTGCCAGCAGCCAACAACTAGCGGGGGACGAGCAGTACTTC
CASSQQLAGDEQYF
>TRBV7-9|TRBJ2-3|many|.
TGTGCCAGCAGCATAGGACAGTCAGGGACGCAGTATTTT
CASSIGQSGTQYF
>TRBV7-9|TRBJ2-3|.|TRBD2
TGTGCCAGCAGCGCCCGGACTAGCGGGGCCCGTAGCACAGATACGCAGTATTTT
CASSARTSGARSTDTQYF
>TRBV29-1|TRBJ2-3|many|TRBD1
TGCAGCGTTGAACAAGGACAGGGTAATACGGATACGCAGTATTTT
CSVEQGQGNTDTQYF
>TRBV20-1|TRBJ2-7|many|TRBD1
TGCAGTGCTCCGAAGGGACAGACAGTTAAGCCTTACGAGCAGTACTTC
CSAPKGQTVKPYEQYF
>TRBV20-1|TRBJ2-2|few|.
TGCAGTGCTACGGCCCGTCTCTCTTCCCGCACCGGGGAGCTGTTTTTT
CSATARLSSRTGELFF
>TRBV14|TRBJ1-3|.|.
TGTGCCAGCAGCCAGCTGGGACCGAGCTCTGGAAACACCATATATTTT
CASSQLGPSSGNTIYF
>TRBV2|TRBJ2-1|few|.
TGTGCCAGCAGTGATACTCTAGGGAATGAGCAGTTCTTC
CASSDTLGNEQFF
>TRBV20-1|TRBJ2-3|.|TRBD2
TGCAGTGCTCTTTTTGGACTCCCGGGAGGAGATACGCAGTATTTT
CSALFGLPGGDTQYF
>TRBV6-5|TRBJ2-1|few|.
TGTGCCAGCAGTTACTCGGGGCAGGGGCGGGACAATGAGCAGTTCTTC
CASSYSGQGRDNEQFF
>TRBV5-1|TRBJ1-2|.|TRBD1
TGCGCCAGCAGCTTGGGTGATCAAACAGGGGACTATGGCTGCACCTTC
CASSLGDQTGDYGCTF
>TRBV20-1|TRBJ2-5|few|TRBD2
TGCACCCTCCCGGGACTAGACTCTTTTGGGGGAGAGACCCAGTACTTC
CTLPGLDSFGGETQYF
>TRBV12-3/TRBV12-4|TRBJ1-1|many|.
TGTGCCAGCAGTTTGGGAACAGGAGCAGAAGCTTTCTTT
CASSLGTGAEAFF
>TRBV20-1|TRBJ1-1|few|TRBD1
TGCAGTGCTAGATCCGGGACAGGGGGCATGAACACTGAAGCTTTCTTT
CSARSGTGGMNTEAFF
>TRBV4-1|TRBJ2-3|.|TRBD1
TGCGCCAGCAGCCCCGGACAGGGGGGTGAAAAACTGTATTTT
CASSPGQGGEKLYF
>TRBV5-1|TRBJ2-6|.|.
TGCGCCAGCAGCCCGCGGGGACAGACTGGGGCCAACGTCCTGACTTTC
CASSPRGQTGANVLTF
>TRBV3-1|TRBJ2-5|few|.
TGTGCCAGCACCCCGATGGGAACGGGGACCCAGTACTTC
CASTPMGTGTQYF
>TRBV5-4|TRBJ2-5|many|TRBD2
TGTGCCAGCAGCTGGGGGGGGTACCAAGAGACCCAGTACTTC
CASSWGGYQETQYF
>TRBV30|TRBJ1-5|.|.
TGTGCCTGGAGTGGTGGTGGGAATCAGCCCCAGCATTTT
CAWSGGGNQPQHF
>TRBV6-5|TRBJ2-5|many|.
TGTGCCAGCAGTTATGGAGGGACCCACGAGACCCAGTACTTC
CASSYGGTHETQYF
>TRBV9|TRBJ2-5|many|TRBD2
TGTGCCAGCAGCGTAGCGGGGGGGCCTCAAGAGACCCAGTACTTC
CASSVAGGPQETQYF
>TRBV12-3/TRBV12-4|TRBJ2-7|many|TRBD2
TGTGCCAGCAGTTTGGGACTAGCACTGGAGCAGTACTTC
CASSLGLALEQYF
>TRBV19|TRBJ2-3|.|.
TGTGCCAGTAGCTTGACTAGAAGAAGGGCAGTTACGCAGTATTTT
CASSLTRRRAVTQYF
>TRBV9|TRBJ2-3|.|.
TGTGCCAGCAGCGCCACATTAGATACGCAGTATTTT
CASSATLDTQYF
>TRBV7-2|TRBJ2-5|.|TRBD2
TGTGCCAGCAGCTACCAGCGGGGGGGCAGAGAGACCCAGTACTTC
CASSYQRGGRETQYF